This T cell receptor beta chain is from a study of neurological immune-mediated disorders. Study results and caveats: No sharing of CDR3 amino acid sequences was observed among expanded clones across subjects, suggesting private repertoires in all groups.

5'RACE generated cDNA with 10-nucleotide random UMIs. Sequencing runs each yielded over 170 million TCR-beta sequences from 15-18 subjects. TCRdb re-called the 5' RACE reads through MiXCR, storing one row per CDR3 protein. Of roughly 23,000 distinct CDR3 sequences listed, 8.5% to 12% are singletons. PBMCs numbering 2 million and stored at -80 C yielded the unsorted libraries. In this sample, this clonotype turned up many times. What it binds is unknown. The receptor's source is a woman between 55 and 75 years old with HTLV-1-associated myelopathy (HAM/TSP). The sample was PBMCs.

DNA for the CDR3: TGCAGTGCTAGAAGGACAGGGGGCCCAGATACGCAGTATTTT. Translation: CSARRTGGPDTQYF. The chain recombines TRBV20-1 with TRBJ2-3; TRBD1 matches 11 bases. The germline V gene encodes CDR1 DFQATT and CDR2 SNEGSKA (reference sequence). The CDR3 length is 14 residues. J gave up 4 bases and V 2 bases, and 2 bases lay outside the gene matches.